Each of the 3 T cell receptor beta chains below was sequenced from the same sample in a study of regulatory T cells in long-lasting Graves disease. Time point indicated: persistent/refractory GD, antithyroid drugs over 5 years with positive TRAb. RNA extracted from PBMCs served as the sequencing template. Arm-PCR of CDR3 regions and iRepertoire HTBI primers were the basis on which TCR beta libraries were built. MiXCR was run by TCRdb on the multiplex PCR reads, yielding one entry per CDR3 protein. The repertoire holds more than 650,000 distinct CDR3 sequences, with around 30% as singletons. This specimen was peripheral blood mononuclear cells (PBMCs), taken when the disease was refractory, from a patient treated with antithyroid drugs. These receptors all come from a female donor with Graves disease.

The chain carries TRBV12-3 or TRBV12-4 and TRBJ2-5, with 7 bases fitting TRBD1. J gave up 2 bases and V 1 base, and 4 bases lay outside the gene matches. CDR3 length: 15 amino acids. For the CDR3, the DNA is TGTGCCAGCAGTTTAGTGCCCAGGGGGCAAGAGACCCAGTACTTC. This sequence encodes CASSLVPRGQETQYF.

About this clonotype: The junction does not match germline at one end; this may be a read error. V gene TRBV12-5 combines with J gene TRBJ1-1, with D unclear. Germline assignment: CDR1 LGHNT and CDR2 FRNRAP. CDR3 length: 15 residues. The CDR3 DNA reads TGTGCTAGTGGGTTGGGTGTCGGGTTAAGTACTGAAGCTTTCTTT. Translating gives CASGLGVGLSTEAFF.

As concerns this clonotype: With a far larger clone one base away, a read error is the likely cause. The V call is TRBV6-1, the J call TRBJ1-1, with D unclear. CDR1 MNHNS and CDR2 SASEGT come from the germline V gene. The CDR3 contains 11 residues. V dropped 7 bases and J dropped 3 bases, with 6 bases sitting between them. The CDR3 is CASNLYTEAFF. In DNA form, the CDR3 reads TGTGCCAGCAACCTTTACACTGAAGCTTTCTTT.